These T cell receptor beta chains were read from a single sample in a study of Ad26.COV2.S vaccination and SARS-CoV-2 variants. Generated by immunoSEQ multiplex PCR, the TCRdb table keeps only in-frame clones and is missing some. This sample has about 500,000 clones, with roughly nine tenths found just once. The material sequenced was peripheral blood, taken in a trial of Ad26.COV2.S vaccine versus placebo. The receptors were gathered from a person aged 18-60 years who received the Ad26.COV2.S COVID-19 vaccine or a placebo. CDR3s include the opening cysteine and the closing phenylalanine or tryptophan. Fields, in order: CDR3 DNA, CDR3 protein, D gene, clone size, V gene, J gene. D genes are given only for firm matches. A row's size may be missing; if present it is once, few, many or a size class.

DNA: TGTGCCAGCAGCCTGTCGGGACAGGGGGCGTTTGATACGCAGTATTTT; CDR3: CASSLSGQGAFDTQYF; D: TRBD1; size: -; V: TRBV7-9; J: TRBJ2-3
DNA: TGTGCCAGCAGCAATCAGGGGATTCGGACCGGGGAGCTGTTTTTT; CDR3: CASSNQGIRTGELFF; D: -; size: -; V: TRBV5-4; J: TRBJ2-2
DNA: TGTGCCAGTAGTACGACGGTGAACACTGAAGCTTTCTTT; CDR3: CASSTTVNTEAFF; D: -; size: -; V: TRBV19; J: TRBJ1-1
DNA: TGTGCCAGCAGCTTGTCGGAGATGACGGGGGGCTACACCTTC; CDR3: CASSLSEMTGGYTF; D: -; size: -; V: TRBV5-5; J: TRBJ1-2
DNA: TGTGCCAGCAGCAAACGGACACCCGGGGCCAACGTCCTGACTTTC; CDR3: CASSKRTPGANVLTF; D: -; size: -; V: TRBV3-1/TRBV3-2; J: TRBJ2-6
DNA: TGTGCCAGCAGTCCCGACAGGGGAGGCTACAATGAGCAGTTCTTC; CDR3: CASSPDRGGYNEQFF; D: TRBD1; size: -; V: TRBV6-5; J: TRBJ2-1
DNA: TGTGCCAGCAGACCAGGGGGGAACGGGGAGCTGTTTTTT; CDR3: CASRPGGNGELFF; D: -; size: -; V: TRBV12-3/TRBV12-4; J: TRBJ2-2
DNA: TGTGCCAGCAGGACCCCAGGAGCTGAAGCTTTCTTT; CDR3: CASRTPGAEAFF; D: -; size: few; V: TRBV28; J: TRBJ1-1
DNA: TGTGCCAGCAGCTTGGCTATTGCTAGACAGGGGGTAGAGACCCAGTACTTC; CDR3: CASSLAIARQGVETQYF; D: TRBD1; size: -; V: TRBV5-4; J: TRBJ2-5
DNA: TGTGCCAGCAGTTTTGAGCAGGGCCATCAGCCCCAGCATTTT; CDR3: CASSFEQGHQPQHF; D: -; size: -; V: TRBV28; J: TRBJ1-5
DNA: TGTGCCAGCAGCTTAGAGGCATCCTACACCGGGGAGCTGTTTTTT; CDR3: CASSLEASYTGELFF; D: -; size: -; V: TRBV7-9; J: TRBJ2-2
DNA: TGCGCCAGCAGCCATGCCGGAAACTATGGCTACACCTTC; CDR3: CASSHAGNYGYTF; D: -; size: -; V: TRBV4-1; J: TRBJ1-2
DNA: TGTGCCAGCAGCTTCGGGGGGGGCGAGCAGTTCTTC; CDR3: CASSFGGGEQFF; D: TRBD2; size: -; V: TRBV7-6; J: TRBJ2-1
DNA: TGTGCCAGCTCACCACCAGGACAGGGGAGGAACACTGAAGCTTTCTTT; CDR3: CASSPPGQGRNTEAFF; D: TRBD1; size: -; V: TRBV18; J: TRBJ1-1
DNA: TGTGCCAGCTGTTTAGGACTAGCGGGGGCAGCCTACGAGCAGTACTTC; CDR3: CASCLGLAGAAYEQYF; D: TRBD2; size: -; V: TRBV6-5; J: TRBJ2-7
DNA: TGTGCCAGCAGCCAATCCCGTTATGGCTACACCTTC; CDR3: CASSQSRYGYTF; D: -; size: -; V: TRBV16; J: TRBJ1-2
DNA: TGTGCCAGCATCATGGACCCTCTGTCTGGAAACACCATATATTTT; CDR3: CASIMDPLSGNTIYF; D: -; size: -; V: TRBV7-2; J: TRBJ1-3
DNA: TGTGCCAGCAGTTTCTTAGGAAAACTGTTTTTT; CDR3: CASSFLGKLFF; D: -; size: -; V: TRBV28; J: TRBJ1-4
DNA: TGTGCCACCAGTCCCGGGATGGGATACAATGAGCAGTTCTTC; CDR3: CATSPGMGYNEQFF; D: -; size: -; V: TRBV24-1; J: TRBJ2-1
DNA: TGTGCCAGCTCGAGGGGCTCGGGGGACACTGAAGCTTTCTTT; CDR3: CASSRGSGDTEAFF; D: -; size: -; V: TRBV18; J: TRBJ1-1
DNA: TGTGCCAGCAGCCAAGGACAGGGACTAAACACTGAAGCTTTCTTT; CDR3: CASSQGQGLNTEAFF; D: TRBD1; size: -; V: TRBV7-9; J: TRBJ1-1
DNA: TGCAGTGCTAGTTATCCAGGGGGAAATGGCTACACCTTC; CDR3: CSASYPGGNGYTF; D: TRBD1; size: -; V: TRBV20-1; J: TRBJ1-2
DNA: TGTGCCAGCAGTTTATGGCCGAGTGGGGAGCAGTACTTC; CDR3: CASSLWPSGEQYF; D: -; size: -; V: TRBV28; J: TRBJ2-7
DNA: TGTGCCAGCAGTGAAGCGGGCCAAATCAGGAACAATCAGCCCCAGCATTTT; CDR3: CASSEAGQIRNNQPQHF; D: -; size: once; V: TRBV6-1; J: TRBJ1-5
DNA: TGTGCCAGCAAGGAGCAGTATTCCCACGAGCAGTACTTC; CDR3: CASKEQYSHEQYF; D: -; size: -; V: TRBV7-9; J: TRBJ2-7
DNA: TGTGCCAGCAGGGGACAGGGAATGAACACTGAAGCTTTCTTT; CDR3: CASRGQGMNTEAFF; D: TRBD1; size: -; V: TRBV27; J: TRBJ1-1
DNA: TGTGCCAGCAGCCTCTGGGGATCGTCGGGGGGAGCTTTCTTT; CDR3: CASSLWGSSGGAFF; D: -; size: -; V: TRBV13; J: TRBJ1-1
DNA: TGCGCCAGCAGCTTGGCCGGGGGAAGTGACTCTGGGGCCAACGTCCTGACTTTC; CDR3: CASSLAGGSDSGANVLTF; D: -; size: -; V: TRBV5-1; J: TRBJ2-6
DNA: TGTGCCAGCAGCGTCCAGTCCGGGGATGAGCAGTTCTTC; CDR3: CASSVQSGDEQFF; D: -; size: -; V: TRBV9; J: TRBJ2-1
DNA: TGTGCCAGCAGGAACAGCGGGGCGTCCTACGAGCAGTACTTC; CDR3: CASRNSGASYEQYF; D: TRBD2; size: -; V: TRBV27; J: TRBJ2-7
DNA: TGTGCCAGCTCACCACCCAATCTACCGGAAATTAACAATGAGCAGTTCTTC; CDR3: CASSPPNLPEINNEQFF; D: -; size: once; V: TRBV18; J: TRBJ2-1
DNA: TGCGCCAGCAGCTTGGCAGAGGGTCCGGCAGATACGCAGTATTTT; CDR3: CASSLAEGPADTQYF; D: -; size: once; V: TRBV5-1; J: TRBJ2-3
DNA: TGTGCCAGTAGTATGCGCCGGGGACAGTCCTACGAGCAGTACTTC; CDR3: CASSMRRGQSYEQYF; D: TRBD1; size: -; V: TRBV19; J: TRBJ2-7
DNA: TGTGCCAGTAGTCCCCGACAGGCCTACAATGAGCAGTTCTTC; CDR3: CASSPRQAYNEQFF; D: -; size: -; V: TRBV19; J: TRBJ2-1
DNA: TGTGCCAGCAGCTCGACCCCTTGGGGACCGGTCGTCCTGACTTTC; CDR3: CASSSTPWGPVVLTF; D: -; size: -; V: TRBV7-2; J: TRBJ2-6
DNA: TGTGCCAGCAGCTTCCCCAGCAGGGGAGGGTGGGAGCAGTACTTC; CDR3: CASSFPSRGGWEQYF; D: -; size: -; V: TRBV11-3; J: TRBJ2-7
DNA: TGCGCCAGCAGCCAACCCCTGGTCCTCCACGGGTCCTATGGCTACACCTTC; CDR3: CASSQPLVLHGSYGYTF; D: -; size: -; V: TRBV4-1; J: TRBJ1-2
DNA: TGTGCCAGTAGTAGGGCCCTGGGGCTAGCGGGAGGATCTGATACGCAGTATTTT; CDR3: CASSRALGLAGGSDTQYF; D: TRBD2; size: -; V: TRBV19; J: TRBJ2-3
DNA: TGTGCCAGCAGTACCACCGAGGGCACTGAAGCTTTCTTT; CDR3: CASSTTEGTEAFF; D: -; size: -; V: TRBV2; J: TRBJ1-1
DNA: TGTGCCAGCAGGAGTACTAAGGGGTACAATGAGCAGTTCTTC; CDR3: CASRSTKGYNEQFF; D: -; size: -; V: TRBV6-5; J: TRBJ2-1
DNA: TGTGCCAGCAGCCACTCGCCGGGGGCAGGTGAAGCTTTCTTT; CDR3: CASSHSPGAGEAFF; D: -; size: -; V: TRBV14; J: TRBJ1-1
DNA: TGTGCCAGCAGCCCCGACAGCGATACGCAGTATTTT; CDR3: CASSPDSDTQYF; D: -; size: -; V: TRBV5-4; J: TRBJ2-3
DNA: TGTGCCAGCAGCCTCAGGGGCCGCAGTGGTCATGAGCAGTTCTTC; CDR3: CASSLRGRSGHEQFF; D: -; size: once; V: TRBV7-9; J: TRBJ2-1
DNA: TGTGCCAGCAGTTTAGGGGGAAGGCAGCCCCAGCATTTT; CDR3: CASSLGGRQPQHF; D: -; size: -; V: TRBV12-3/TRBV12-4; J: TRBJ1-5
DNA: TGTGCCAGCAGCTCCGCAGGGGAGGCCGGGGAGCTGTTTTTT; CDR3: CASSSAGEAGELFF; D: -; size: -; V: TRBV7-9; J: TRBJ2-2
DNA: TGTGCCAGCAGCCAAGATCCCAGGTCTAAAGCAACTAATGAAAAACTGTTTTTT; CDR3: CASSQDPRSKATNEKLFF; D: -; size: -; V: TRBV3-1/TRBV3-2; J: TRBJ1-4
DNA: TGCGCCAGCAGCGACCTGGGGGGAGGGCGGTACGAGCAGTACTTC; CDR3: CASSDLGGGRYEQYF; D: TRBD2; size: -; V: TRBV5-1; J: TRBJ2-7
DNA: TGTGCCAGCTCACCACCGCGGTCCGAGCAGTACTTC; CDR3: CASSPPRSEQYF; D: -; size: -; V: TRBV18; J: TRBJ2-7
DNA: TGCGCCAGCAGTGGGACAGGGGGCTCCTACGAGCAGTACTTC; CDR3: CASSGTGGSYEQYF; D: TRBD1; size: once; V: TRBV5-1; J: TRBJ2-7
DNA: TGTGCCAGCAGCCAATTGATGGGGGGGAGGAGTACCCATTACGAGCAGTACTTC; CDR3: CASSQLMGGRSTHYEQYF; D: TRBD2; size: -; V: TRBV16; J: TRBJ2-7
DNA: TGTGCCAGCAGCGGCGCCGGGACAGGGGGAAACTCTGGGGCCAACGTCCTGACTTTC; CDR3: CASSGAGTGGNSGANVLTF; D: TRBD1; size: -; V: TRBV9; J: TRBJ2-6
DNA: TGTGCCAGTAGAGACCGGGGTATCAATGAGCAGTTCTTC; CDR3: CASRDRGINEQFF; D: -; size: -; V: TRBV19; J: TRBJ2-1
DNA: TGTGCCAGCAGTTCTCGACAGGGGGCCTACGAGCAGTACTTC; CDR3: CASSSRQGAYEQYF; D: TRBD1; size: -; V: TRBV6-5; J: TRBJ2-7